This T cell receptor (beta chain) was profiled in a study of T cell responses to AZD1222 COVID-19 vaccine. Assay: immunoSEQ multiplex PCR; the TCRdb copy retains only in-frame clones and omits some. The sample has about 150,000 clones, around nine tenths seen once. Comment on this clone: Its specificity is not known.

Regarding the study as a whole: The study found Spike-specific TCR breadth and depth rose after two AZD1222 doses.

Trimming took off 3 bases at V and 2 bases at J, with 12 bases between the two ends. The CDR3 has 15 residues. Germline CDR1 MNHEY, CDR2 SMNVEV (reference sequence). The chain combines TRBV27 with TRBJ2-3; D gene unclear. The specimen comprised peripheral blood, sampled 28 days after the second AZD1222 dose. This sequence was found in an adult who received the AZD1222 COVID-19 vaccine. CDR3 sequence reads: CASSFGSWNTDTQYF. The DNA for the CDR3 is TGTGCCAGCAGTTTCGGAAGTTGGAACACAGATACGCAGTATTTT.